This record looks at one T cell receptor beta chain sequence and its context. TCRdb keeps only in-frame clones here, not all; method: immunoSEQ multiplex PCR. The sample records about 32,000 clones, 80% to 95% being singletons. V lost 0 bases to trimming and J lost 4 bases, with 1 base between them. Looked up from germline, CDR1 is SGHAT and CDR2 is FQNNGV. This CDR3 is 12 amino acids long. The sample originates from a study of multiple sclerosis patients with progressive multifocal leukoencephalopathy. Noted time point: before natalizumab initiation. The chain joins TRBV11-2 to TRBJ1-5; D uncertain. The sample taken for sequencing was PBMCs. The receptor's source is a young man with multiple sclerosis. This CDR3 reads CASSLENQPQHF. For the CDR3, the DNA is TGTGCCAGCAGCTTAGAAAATCAGCCCCAGCATTTT.